This TCR beta chain comes out of a study of OX40 agonist ivuxolimab in advanced cancers. Sequencing used immunoSEQ multiplex PCR; TCRdb keeps in-frame clones, though not all of them. The table shows around 43,000 clones, with roughly nine tenths occurring only once. The ends lost 0 bases at V and 5 bases at J; junction bases unmatched: 9. The CDR3 consists of 16 residues. Germline CDR1 and CDR2: LGHNA and YNFKEQ. This sequence was found in an adult with an advanced solid tumor such as melanoma, head and neck, liver or kidney cancer. This chain uses TRBV4-2 with TRBJ1-1; 7 bases agree with TRBD1. The input for sequencing was CD4+ or CD8+ T cells sorted from blood, taken in a trial of the OX40 agonist ivuxolimab. CDR3 loop: CASSQDFQGGGTEAFF. CDR3 coding DNA: TGTGCCAGCAGCCAAGATTTTCAGGGGGGAGGAACTGAAGCTTTCTTT.